The next 7 T cell receptor beta chains were all read from a single sample in a study of cytomegalovirus exposure and HLA in healthy donors (dated by TCRdb to between 2016 and 2019). The library was made by the immunoSEQ multiplex PCR assay. TCRdb limited this immuneACCESS table to in-frame rearrangements with V and J called. A share of clones is missing; checked studies link under half to unresolved V genes, and the rest is unexplained. The sample table holds approximately 98,000 clones, of which around 82% were seen once. The top ten clones comprise 3% of the sample. The sample consisted of PBMCs. These TCRs come from a woman aged 18-29 years in good health and CMV-seronegative.

CDR3 nucleotide sequence: TGTGCCAGCAGCGTAGGCGGCGGGGGGTTGGGCACCGGGGAGCTGTTTTTT. Amino acid sequence: CASSVGGGGLGTGELFF. This chain connects TRBV9 to TRBJ2-2; TRBD2 matches at 8 bases. The CDR3 is made up of 17 amino acids. Germline CDR1 is SGDLS and CDR2 is YYNGEE. The J segment lost 4 bases and the V segment lost 0 bases, leaving 8 bases of the junction unmatched.

CDR3 bases: TGTGCCTGGAGGACCCTCAGAGGTACTGAAGCTTTCTTT. Encoded protein: CAWRTLRGTEAFF. This chain joins TRBV30 and TRBJ1-1, with D uncertain. V was shortened by 3 bases and J by 5 bases, with 13 bases between the two germline ends. The CDR3 extends over 13 amino acids. CDR1 is GTSNPN and CDR2 is SVGIG in the germline V gene (reference sequence). Full variable domain (outside the CDR3, taken from reference TRBV30 and TRBJ1-1): SQTIHQWPATLVQPVGSPLSLECTVEGTSNPNLYWYRQAAGRGLQLLFYSVGIGQISSEVPQNLSASRPQDRQFILSSKKLLLSDSGFYLCAWRTLRGTEAFFGQGTRLTVV.

The rearrangement links TRBV30 to TRBJ2-1; tentative D call: TRBD1 (6 bases). The CDR3 is 11 residues long. The V end was cut by 4 bases, the J end by 8 bases, with 9 bases between. Germline CDR1 reads GTSNPN; CDR2 reads SVGIG (reference sequence). CDR3 protein: CAWTDRYEQFF. In nucleotides, the CDR3 is TGTGCCTGGACCGACAGGTATGAGCAGTTCTTC.

The CDR3 loop reads CASHYRGTDTQYF. The CDR3 region has the DNA TGTGCCAGCCACTACAGGGGCACAGATACGCAGTATTTT. This chain links TRBV6-1 with TRBJ2-3; D might be TRBD1 (6 bases). Trimming took off 8 bases at V and 1 base at J, with 10 bases between the two ends. CDR1 and CDR2 (germline): MNHNS, SASEGT. CDR3 size: 13 residues.

This rearrangement joins TRBV6-1 to TRBJ1-5; 9 bases agree with TRBD1. This CDR3 is 15 amino acids long. The trim removed 5 bases at V and 6 bases at J, leaving 8 bases unmatched. The germline gives CDR1 MNHNS, CDR2 SASEGT. CDR3 DNA sequence: TGTGCCAGCAGTCCACGGCAGGACAGGGGTCAGCCCCAGCATTTT. Its translation is CASSPRQDRGQPQHF.

The gene calls are TRBV27 and TRBJ1-2, with 7 bases identical to TRBD1. The CDR3 is made up of 14 amino acids. Trimming removed 5 bases from V and 2 bases from J; junction bases left unmatched: 5. Germline V gives CDR1 MNHEY, CDR2 SMNVEV (reference sequence). CDR3 residues: CASSPSTGNYGYTF. DNA for the CDR3: TGTGCCAGCAGTCCTTCGACAGGGAACTATGGCTACACCTTC.

The chain couples TRBV6-6 to TRBJ1-5, with TRBD1 as a possible D gene (6 bases). The germline gives CDR1 MNHNY, CDR2 SVGAGI (reference sequence). The CDR3 covers 15 residues. The germline V and J ends were trimmed by 6 bases and 0 bases, with 12 bases remaining between them. The CDR3 is CASRNRDFSNQPQHF. CDR3 in DNA: TGTGCCAGCAGAAACAGGGATTTTAGCAATCAGCCCCAGCATTTT.